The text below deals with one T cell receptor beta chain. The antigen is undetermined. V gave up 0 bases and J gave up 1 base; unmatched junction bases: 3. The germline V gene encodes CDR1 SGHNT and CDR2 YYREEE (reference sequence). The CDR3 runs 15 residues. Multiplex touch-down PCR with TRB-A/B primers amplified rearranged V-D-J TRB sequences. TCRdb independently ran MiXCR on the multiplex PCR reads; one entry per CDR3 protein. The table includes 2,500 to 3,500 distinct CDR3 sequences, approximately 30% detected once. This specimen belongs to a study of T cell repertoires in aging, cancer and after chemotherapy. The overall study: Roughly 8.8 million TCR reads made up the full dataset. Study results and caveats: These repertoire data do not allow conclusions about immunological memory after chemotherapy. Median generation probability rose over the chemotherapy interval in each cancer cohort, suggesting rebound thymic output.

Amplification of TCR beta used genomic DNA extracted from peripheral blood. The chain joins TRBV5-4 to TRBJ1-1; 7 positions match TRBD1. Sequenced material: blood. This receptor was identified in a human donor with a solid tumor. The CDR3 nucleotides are TGTGCCAGCAGCTTGGAGAGGGGGCGGAACACTGAAGCTTTCTTT. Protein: CASSLERGRNTEAFF. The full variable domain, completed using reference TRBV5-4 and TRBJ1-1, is ETGVTQSPTHLIKTRGQQVTLRCSSQSGHNTVSWYQQALGQGPQFIFQYYREEENGRGNFPPRFSGLQFPNYSSELNVNALELDDSALYLCASSLERGRNTEAFFGQGTRLTVV.